These 28 T cell receptor beta chains share one sample of origin, sequenced in a study of preoperative IRX-2 immunotherapy in early breast cancer. Sample treatment: preoperative locoregional IRX-2 cytokine immunotherapy. TCRdb's copy holds only in-frame clones and misses some; the assay was immunoSEQ multiplex PCR. The sample gives about 3,400 clones, 60% to 80% of which show up once; less than 9% is in the top ten. Sequenced here: tumor tissue, sampled after IRX-2 immunotherapy. These receptors were taken from a human donor with breast cancer.

The rearrangement joins TRBV19 to TRBJ1-5; D is uncertain. This CDR3 comprises 16 residues. Germline V gene data show CDR1 as LNHDA and CDR2 as SQIVND (reference sequence). V shed 6 bases and J shed 2 bases, with 17 bases lying between them. The CDR3 DNA reads TGTGCCAGTAGAGGTCAATGGAGTTCCCGCAATCAGCCCCAGCATTTT. It is translated as CASRGQWSSRNQPQHF.

The chain is built from TRBV18 and TRBJ2-2; D is uncertain. This CDR3 is built from 16 residues. The V gene lost 1 base and the J gene lost 6 bases, with 15 bases spanning the gap. The germline CDR1 and CDR2 sequences are KGHSH and LQKENI. This chain's CDR3 is CASSPQPQKAAGELFF. The CDR3 coding sequence is TGTGCCAGCTCACCACAGCCCCAGAAGGCTGCCGGGGAGCTGTTTTTT.

This clone was detected only a few times. The genes are TRBV6-8 and TRBJ1-2; no definite D call. The germline V and J ends were trimmed by 5 bases and 0 bases, with 22 bases remaining between them. The CDR3 sequence is 18 residues long. The germline V gene encodes CDR1 MNHGY and CDR2 SAAAGT. Written as DNA, the CDR3 is TGTGCCAGCAGTGTTATGGTTCCAACCACCTTTACTAACTATGGCTACACCTTC. It is translated as CASSVMVPTTFTNYGYTF.

J is TRBJ2-6 and V is TRBV29-1; weak D call: TRBD2 (6 bases). Per the germline V gene, CDR1 is SQVTM and CDR2 is ANQGSEA. Between the trimmed V and J ends, which lost 4 bases and 2 bases, there was a span of 9 bases. This CDR3 is 14 amino acids long. In DNA, the CDR3 is TGCAGCGTTGTATCGGGGGCTGGGGCCAACGTCCTGACTTTC. This codes for CSVVSGAGANVLTF.

The V gene is TRBV30, the J gene TRBJ1-3; a weak D match, TRBD1 (6 bases). CDR3 length: 12 residues. Trimming removed 2 bases at V and 8 bases at J, with 10 bases between. CDR1 is GTSNPN and CDR2 is SVGIG in the germline V gene (reference sequence). CDR3 loop: CAWSFSGDTIYF. The DNA of the CDR3 is TGTGCCTGGAGTTTCTCAGGGGACACCATATATTTT. Variable domain in full (rest from reference TRBV30 and TRBJ1-3): SQTIHQWPATLVQPVGSPLSLECTVEGTSNPNLYWYRQAAGRGLQLLFYSVGIGQISSEVPQNLSASRPQDRQFILSSKKLLLSDSGFYLCAWSFSGDTIYFGEGSWLTVV.

This rearrangement joins TRBV6-4 to TRBJ1-1; D ambiguous. CDR3 length: 11 residues. Trimming pared 7 bases from V and 4 bases from J, leaving 7 bases between. CDR1 and CDR2 (germline): MRHNA, SNTAGT. For the CDR3, the DNA is TGTGCCAGCACCGGTAGCACTGAAGCTTTCTTT. Translation gives CASTGSTEAFF.

This rearrangement joins TRBV11-3 to TRBJ1-2, with no clear D. In germline, CDR1 is SGHNT, CDR2 YENEEA. The length of the CDR3 is 16 residues. Trimming shortened V by 5 bases and J by 8 bases, and 24 bases separated the two germline ends. The CDR3 loop is CASSADGGRSSVGYTF. CDR3 bases: TGTGCCAGCAGCGCGGACGGCGGTCGGTCGTCCGTGGGCTACACCTTC.

This chain connects TRBV30 to TRBJ2-4; D unresolved. Germline assignment: CDR1 GTSNPN and CDR2 SVGIG (reference sequence). V lost 4 bases, J lost 6 bases, and 10 bases lay in between. This CDR3 has 12 amino acids. This chain's CDR3 is CAWKTMRNIQYF. The CDR3 DNA follows: TGTGCCTGGAAGACCATGAGAAACATTCAGTACTTC. Filled out from reference TRBV30 and TRBJ2-4, the complete variable domain reads SQTIHQWPATLVQPVGSPLSLECTVEGTSNPNLYWYRQAAGRGLQLLFYSVGIGQISSEVPQNLSASRPQDRQFILSSKKLLLSDSGFYLCAWKTMRNIQYFGAGTRLSVL.

This clone has more than one count but fewer than ten. The rearrangement joins TRBV6-8 to TRBJ1-1; no definite D call. V was cut by 1 base and J by 4 bases, with 13 bases left in between. Germline CDR1 reads MNHGY; CDR2 reads SAAAGT. CDR3 length: 15 amino acids. CDR3 nucleotide sequence: TGTGCCAGCAGTTACTTGGGGATCTCACTCACTGAAGCTTTCTTT. This encodes CASSYLGISLTEAFF.

This clone was counted between two and nine times. The rearrangement links TRBV19 to TRBJ1-5, with D possibly matching TRBD1 (6 bases). The CDR3 runs to 13 residues. CDR1 and CDR2 from the germline V gene are LNHDA and SQIVND (reference sequence). V gave up 7 bases and J gave up 6 bases, with 13 bases separating them. For the CDR3, the DNA is TGTGCCAGTACTCGGGGGCGAGCTCAGCCCCAGCATTTT. It yields the protein CASTRGRAQPQHF.

This chain joins TRBV12-5 and TRBJ2-7; 8 nucleotides agree with TRBD2. The trim removed 3 bases at V and 6 bases at J, leaving 10 bases unmatched. This CDR3 region has 15 residues. The germline V gene has CDR1 LGHNT and CDR2 FRNRAP. CDR3 protein: CASGFNSGVLLEQYF. DNA of the CDR3: TGTGCTAGTGGTTTTAATAGCGGGGTGCTCCTCGAGCAGTACTTC.

V gene TRBV7-6 combines with J gene TRBJ1-4, with 7 positions matching TRBD1. The V segment lost 3 bases and the J segment 5 bases; nucleotides outside the gene matches: 6. This CDR3 has 15 amino acids. Germline values: CDR1 SGHVS, CDR2 FNYEAQ. DNA for the CDR3: TGTGCCAGCAGCTTCGGACAGGTTAAAAATGAAAAACTGTTTTTT. This encodes CASSFGQVKNEKLFF.

This clone was counted a few times. This chain uses TRBV25-1 with TRBJ1-2; D gene uncertain. V gave up 2 bases and J gave up 0 bases, with 10 bases separating them. Germline CDR1 reads MGHDK; CDR2 reads SYGVNS. This CDR3 spans 15 amino acids. CDR3: CASSEPSGANYGYTF. The CDR3 DNA sequence: TGTGCCAGCAGTGAACCGTCAGGAGCTAACTATGGCTACACCTTC.

The chain uses TRBV6-8 and TRBJ2-3; 10 bases are shared with TRBD2. Germline values: CDR1 MNHGY, CDR2 SAAAGT. The CDR3 runs to 16 residues. After removal of 5 bases from V and 4 bases from J, the junction contained 9 bases not matched to a gene. The CDR3 bases are TGTGCCAGCAGTCGACTTAGCGGGGGGTACTCAGATACGCAGTATTTT. Translating gives CASSRLSGGYSDTQYF.

This chain uses TRBV6-8 with TRBJ1-6, with D hard to call. This CDR3 region has 12 residues. CDR1 MNHGY and CDR2 SAAAGT come from the germline V gene. The ends were cut back, 6 bases at V and 4 bases at J, with 4 bases in the middle. CDR3 residues: CASRPYNSPLHF. The CDR3, as DNA: TGTGCCAGCAGGCCTTATAATTCACCCCTCCACTTT.

This chain joins TRBV7-5 and TRBJ1-2. TRBV7-5 is a known pseudogene. The CDR3 has 15 residues. The CDR3 sequence is CASSLAQRGRGGYTF. CDR3 in DNA: TGTGCCAGCAGCTTAGCGCAACGGGGAAGAGGTGGCTACACCTTC.

This sequence joins TRBV6-8 and TRBJ2-2, with TRBD2 matching 11 bases. Per germline, CDR1 MNHGY and CDR2 SAAAGT. Trimming removed 5 bases from V and 6 bases from J; junction bases left unmatched: 8. CDR3 length: 16 amino acids. The CDR3 loop reads CASSLDSGGAAGELFF. The CDR3 DNA follows: TGTGCCAGCAGTCTTGATAGCGGGGGGGCGGCCGGGGAGCTGTTTTTT.

The chain links TRBV6-8 to TRBJ2-1; no definite D call. The CDR3 consists of 13 residues. V was shortened by 0 bases and J by 6 bases, with 6 bases between the two germline ends. CDR1 MNHGY and CDR2 SAAAGT come from the germline V gene. The CDR3 loop reads CASSYSDGNEQFF. CDR3 DNA sequence: TGTGCCAGCAGTTACTCGGACGGCAATGAGCAGTTCTTC.

This clone appeared a few times. V usage is TRBV28 and J usage is TRBJ1-2; D is possibly TRBD1 (6 bases). Trimming removed 5 bases from V and 4 bases from J, with 26 bases in between. CDR3 length: 18 amino acids. Germline assignment: CDR1 MDHEN and CDR2 SYDVKM. The CDR3 DNA reads TGTGCCAGCAGTAGGCCCTCCGGCGGGGGGCCTCAGAGCTATGGCTACACCTTC. It translates to CASSRPSGGGPQSYGYTF.

J is TRBJ1-2 and V is TRBV19; 8 bases fit TRBD1. The CDR3 spans 15 residues. The V segment lost 3 bases and the J segment 1 base; nucleotides outside the gene matches: 4. Germline CDR1 LNHDA, CDR2 SQIVND (reference sequence). DNA of the CDR3: TGTGCCAGTAGTATGACCGGACAGGGTAACTATGGCTACACCTTC. Amino acids: CASSMTGQGNYGYTF. Complete variable domain (other parts from reference TRBV19 and TRBJ1-2): DGGITQSPKYLFRKEGQNVTLSCEQNLNHDAMYWYRQDPGQGLRLIYYSQIVNDFQKGDIAEGYSVSREKKESFPLTVTSAQKNPTAFYLCASSMTGQGNYGYTFGSGTRLTVV.

The chain is built from TRBV6-8 and TRBJ2-4; 11 nucleotides match TRBD2. The germline V gene encodes CDR1 MNHGY and CDR2 SAAAGT. The junction had 4 bases not matched to a gene; V was cut back by 7 bases and J by 5 bases. The CDR3 sequence is 14 residues long. The DNA of the CDR3 is TGTGCCAGCAAACCGGGACTAGCGGAAAACATTCAGTACTTC. Residues: CASKPGLAENIQYF.

This clone has more than one count but fewer than ten. This chain links TRBV19 with TRBJ1-4, with D perhaps TRBD1 (6 bases). The CDR3 loop spans 16 amino acids. Germline values: CDR1 LNHDA, CDR2 SQIVND (reference sequence). V was pared by 7 bases and J by 4 bases, with 19 bases between. The CDR3 loop is CASTEKWGLHNEKLFF. For the CDR3, the DNA is TGTGCCAGTACGGAAAAATGGGGGCTTCATAATGAAAAACTGTTTTTT.

As regards this clone: An end of the junction differs from the germline gene, which may be a read error. The genes are TRBV6-8 and TRBJ1-1; D possibly corresponds to TRBD1 (5 bases). The CDR3 consists of 13 residues. Per germline, CDR1 MNHGY and CDR2 SAAAGT. CDR3 region: CAISRGMNTEAFF. DNA of the CDR3: TGTGCCATCAGTAGGGGTATGAACACTGAAGCTTTCTTT.

This clone was picked up a small number of times. This chain uses TRBV18 with TRBJ1-5; D is undetermined. V was pared by 3 bases and J by 2 bases, with 11 bases between. In germline, CDR1 is KGHSH, CDR2 LQKENI. The CDR3 contains 15 residues. The CDR3 here is CASSPAGTGNQPQHF. Written as DNA, the CDR3 is TGTGCCAGCTCACCCGCGGGAACGGGCAATCAGCCCCAGCATTTT.

This clone occurred a few times. The rearrangement links TRBV5-1 to TRBJ1-1, with D perhaps matching TRBD1 (5 bases). This CDR3 contains 14 residues. Deletions cut 4 bases from V and 1 base from J, with 11 bases between. Germline loops: CDR1 SGHRS, CDR2 YFSETQ. CDR3 sequence: CASSPGLKNTEAFF. CDR3 sequence (DNA): TGCGCCAGCAGCCCGGGACTGAAGAACACTGAAGCTTTCTTT.

This clone turned up a few times. The DNA for the CDR3 is TGCGCCAGCAGCCAAGATCAGGGGGCTAGAGCTTTCTTT. Translation gives CASSQDQGARAFF. The chain joins TRBV23-1 to TRBJ1-1, with 8 bases identical to TRBD1. TRBV23-1 is labeled an ORF, and its function is uncertain. The CDR3 totals 13 residues. With 6 bases clipped from V and 10 bases from J, the junction kept 10 bases outside the gene matches.

By share, this clone counts as large (0.1 to 1%). V and J are TRBV11-3 and TRBJ1-5; D possibly corresponds to TRBD1 (6 bases). The CDR3 is 14 amino acids. The germline V gene has CDR1 SGHNT and CDR2 YENEEA. With 2 bases removed from V and 2 bases from J, the gap between germline ends came to 7 bases. In nucleotides, the CDR3 is TGTGCCAGCAGCTTATACAGGGGCAATCAGCCCCAGCATTTT. Amino acids: CASSLYRGNQPQHF.

This clone was picked up one time. V usage is TRBV14 and J usage is TRBJ1-3; no clear D. V was shortened by 0 bases and J by 4 bases, with 10 bases between the two germline ends. Germline-derived CDR1 and CDR2 are SGHDN and FVKESK. There are 15 residues in the CDR3. CDR3 nucleotides: TGTGCCAGCAGCCAAGACGGTTCCTCCGGAAACACCATATATTTT. It translates to CASSQDGSSGNTIYF.